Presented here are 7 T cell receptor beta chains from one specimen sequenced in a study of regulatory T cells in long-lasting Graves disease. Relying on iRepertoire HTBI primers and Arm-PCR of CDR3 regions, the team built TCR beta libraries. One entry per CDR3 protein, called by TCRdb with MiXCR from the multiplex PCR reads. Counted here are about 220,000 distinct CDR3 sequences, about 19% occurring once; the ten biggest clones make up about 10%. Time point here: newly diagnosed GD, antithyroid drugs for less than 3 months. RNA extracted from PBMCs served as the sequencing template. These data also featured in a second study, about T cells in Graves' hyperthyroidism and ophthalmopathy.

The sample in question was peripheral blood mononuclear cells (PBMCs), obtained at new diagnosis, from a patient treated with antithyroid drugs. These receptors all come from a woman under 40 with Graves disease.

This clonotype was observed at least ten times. CDR3 protein: CASSATDQLGANSPLHF. As DNA, the CDR3 is TGTGCCAGCAGCGCCACCGACCAGTTAGGGGCCAATTCACCCCTCCACTTT. The chain carries TRBV11-1 and TRBJ1-6; D perhaps matches TRBD1 (5 bases). V was pared by 5 bases and J by 7 bases, with 21 bases between. There are 17 residues in the CDR3. From germline, CDR1 is SGHAT and CDR2 FQDESV (reference sequence).

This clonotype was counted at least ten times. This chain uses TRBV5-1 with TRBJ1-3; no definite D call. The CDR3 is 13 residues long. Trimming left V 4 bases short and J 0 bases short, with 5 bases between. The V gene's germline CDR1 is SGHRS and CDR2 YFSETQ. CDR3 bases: TGCGCCAGCAGCACAAGCTCTGGAAACACCATATATTTT. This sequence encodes CASSTSSGNTIYF.

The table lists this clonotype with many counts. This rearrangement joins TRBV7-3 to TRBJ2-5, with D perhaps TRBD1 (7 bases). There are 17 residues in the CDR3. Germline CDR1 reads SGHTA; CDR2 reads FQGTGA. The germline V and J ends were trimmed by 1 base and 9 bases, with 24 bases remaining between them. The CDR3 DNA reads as TGTGCCAGCAGCTTAAGGGCCGGGCGGGGACCCCAGGGGGCCCAGTACTTC. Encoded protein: CASSLRAGRGPQGAQYF.

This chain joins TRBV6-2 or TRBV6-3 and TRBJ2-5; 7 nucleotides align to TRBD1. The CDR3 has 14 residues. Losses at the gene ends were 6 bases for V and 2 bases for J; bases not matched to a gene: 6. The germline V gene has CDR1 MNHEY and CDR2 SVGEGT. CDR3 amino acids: CASRTPGGQETQYF. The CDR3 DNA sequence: TGTGCCAGCAGGACCCCAGGGGGACAAGAGACCCAGTACTTC.

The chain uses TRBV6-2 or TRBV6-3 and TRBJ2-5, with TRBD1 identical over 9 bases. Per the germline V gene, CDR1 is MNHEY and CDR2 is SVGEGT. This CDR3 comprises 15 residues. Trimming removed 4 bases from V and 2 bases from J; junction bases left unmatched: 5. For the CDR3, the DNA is TGTGCCAGCAGTTTATACAGGGGGCGACAAGAGACCCAGTACTTC. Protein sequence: CASSLYRGRQETQYF.

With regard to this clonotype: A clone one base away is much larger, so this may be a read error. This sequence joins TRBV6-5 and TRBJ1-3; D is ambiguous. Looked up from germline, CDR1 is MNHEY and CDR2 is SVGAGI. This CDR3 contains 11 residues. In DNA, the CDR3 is TGTGCCAGCAGTTACCTCAACAGCATATATTTT. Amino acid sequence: CASSYLNSIYF.

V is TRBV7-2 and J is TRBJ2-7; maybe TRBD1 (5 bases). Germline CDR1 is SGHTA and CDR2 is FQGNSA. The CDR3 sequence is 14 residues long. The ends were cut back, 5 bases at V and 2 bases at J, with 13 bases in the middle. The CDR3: CASSLRQSTYEQYF. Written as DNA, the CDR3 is TGTGCCAGCAGCCTGAGACAGAGTACCTACGAGCAGTACTTC.